The 7 T cell receptor beta chains below all came from one sample that was sequenced in a study of T cell repertoires in cytomegalovirus infection. TCRdb re-derived calls from the reads in MiXCR, one entry per CDR3 protein. The table has a few hundred thousand distinct CDR3 sequences, about 15% seen once. The specimen sequenced was CD8+ T cells from PBMCs. These receptors all come from a human donor in good health (CMV status not recorded). Some clones in this sample may be carry-over from other donors' samples.

This clonotype showed up just a few times. This sequence joins TRBV5-4 and TRBJ2-7; 7 nucleotides match TRBD2. V shed 0 bases, J shed 2 bases, and the junction held 5 bases outside the gene matches. CDR3 length equals 15 residues. Germline CDR1 SGHNT, CDR2 YYREEE (reference sequence). Written as DNA, the CDR3 is TGTGCCAGCAGCTTGGAATTTGGGGGGGCCTACGAGCAGTACTTC. Translation gives CASSLEFGGAYEQYF.

This clonotype was recorded at least ten times. This chain joins TRBV5-6 and TRBJ2-3; D remains ambiguous. The V end lost 4 bases, the J end lost 8 bases, and 20 bases lay between the germline ends. The CDR3 extends over 15 amino acids. Per the germline V gene, CDR1 is SGHDT and CDR2 is YYEEEE. This CDR3 reads CASSHPLERLATQYF. Written as DNA, the CDR3 is TGTGCCAGCAGCCACCCATTAGAAAGACTTGCTACGCAGTATTTT.

The rearrangement links TRBV12-3 or TRBV12-4 to TRBJ2-7; 9 bases line up with TRBD1. V lost 3 bases and J lost 2; bases outside the gene matches: 5. This CDR3 is built from 15 residues. CDR3 sequence: CASSFGTGSPYEQYF. In nucleotides, the CDR3 is TGTGCCAGCAGTTTCGGGACAGGGAGTCCCTACGAGCAGTACTTC.

This clonotype came up a few times. The chain employs TRBV27 and TRBJ1-1, with a weak D call TRBD1 (6 bases). The germline CDR1 and CDR2 sequences are MNHEY and SMNVEV (reference sequence). The CDR3 is made up of 15 amino acids. V lost 7 bases and J lost 6, with 21 bases in between. In DNA form, the CDR3 reads TGTGCCAGCAATCTTGGGGGCGCTGGACGTGCTGAAGCTTTCTTT. Translated: CASNLGGAGRAEAFF.

The chain combines TRBV19 with TRBJ1-5; no reliable D call. The CDR3 totals 17 residues. V shed 5 bases and J shed 3 bases, with 20 bases lying between them. Per germline, CDR1 LNHDA and CDR2 SQIVND (reference sequence). The CDR3 DNA follows: TGTGCCAGTAGTTACGACCTTTTGGGCACTTTCAATCAGCCCCAGCATTTT. This codes for CASSYDLLGTFNQPQHF.

This chain connects TRBV7-9 to TRBJ2-5, with 8 bases that match TRBD1. The CDR3 length is 14 residues. Per the germline V gene, CDR1 is SEHNR and CDR2 is FQNEAQ (reference sequence). V trimming: 5 bases; J trimming: 3 bases; junction bases outside the gene matches: 5. CDR3: CASSVRGREETQYF. The DNA of the CDR3 is TGTGCCAGCAGCGTCAGGGGGCGGGAAGAGACCCAGTACTTC.

V is TRBV5-5 and J is TRBJ1-5; no firm D call. The germline V and J ends were trimmed by 0 bases and 2 bases, with 9 bases remaining between them. There are 15 residues in the CDR3. Per the germline V gene, CDR1 is SGHKS and CDR2 is YYEKEE (reference sequence). The CDR3 sequence is CASSLEGNGNQPQHF. In nucleotides, the CDR3 is TGTGCCAGCAGCTTGGAAGGGAACGGCAATCAGCCCCAGCATTTT.